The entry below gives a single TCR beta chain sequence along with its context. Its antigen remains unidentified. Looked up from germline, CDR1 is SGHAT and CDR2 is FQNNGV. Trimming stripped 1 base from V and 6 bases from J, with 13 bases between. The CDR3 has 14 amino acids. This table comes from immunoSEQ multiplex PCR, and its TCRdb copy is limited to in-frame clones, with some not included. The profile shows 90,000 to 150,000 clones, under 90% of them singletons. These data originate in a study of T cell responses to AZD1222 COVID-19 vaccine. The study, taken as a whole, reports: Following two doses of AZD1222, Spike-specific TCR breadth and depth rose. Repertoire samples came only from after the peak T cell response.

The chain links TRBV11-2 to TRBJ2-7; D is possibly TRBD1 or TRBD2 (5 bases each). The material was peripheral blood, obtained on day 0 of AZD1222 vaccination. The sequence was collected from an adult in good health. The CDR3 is CASSLALRDGEQYF. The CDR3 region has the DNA TGTGCCAGCAGCTTAGCATTGAGGGACGGCGAGCAGTACTTC.